This T cell receptor beta chain was identified during a study of shared clonotypes between healthy human individuals. Looking at the study overall: The study used three CD4 naive, three CD4 memory, two CD8 naive and one CD8 memory plate per donor. Study-wide results and caveats: Rarefaction analysis demonstrated incomplete sorted-subset sequencing notwithstanding large depth.

V shed 2 bases and J shed 5 bases, with 6 bases lying between them. The length of the CDR3 is 12 residues. The germline V gene encodes CDR1 MNHEY and CDR2 SVGAGI. Naive CD45RA+ and memory CD45RA-negative subsets were split from CD4+ cells. Once extracted for a subset, genomic DNA was divided evenly among several immunoSEQ plates. Profiling relied on immunoSEQ multiplex PCR, and the TCRdb table lists in-frame clones only, not all of them. The sample has about 680,000 clones, approximately 79% seen once; the top ten hold over 1.5%. This clone has just a few counts. Its antigen is not identified. This sequence joins TRBV6-5 and TRBJ1-2; D call uncertain. This clonotype originated in a woman between 25 and 40 years old in good health. Sequenced sample: memory CD4+ T cells sorted from blood. Noted subset: CD45RA-negative fraction. Here the CDR3 DNA reads TGTGCCAGCAGTTACGGTGGATATGGCTACACCTTC. Encoded protein: CASSYGGYGYTF.